This T cell receptor beta chain was observed in a study of shared clonotypes between healthy human individuals. Naive CD8 cells comprised CD45RO-negative, CCR7-positively selected cells, excluding terminally differentiated effector memory CD45RA+ cells. The table came from immunoSEQ multiplex PCR; TCRdb's copy has only in-frame clones and leaves some out. This repertoire shows some 2,000,000 clones, about 95% found once; its top ten account for 0.9% to 1.4%. The clonotype originates from a man aged 18-30 years in good health. What was sequenced was naive CD8+ T cells sorted from blood.

The CDR3 loop reads CASSADRGRFYEQYF. The CDR3 nucleotides read TGTGCCAGCAGCGCCGACAGGGGACGATTCTACGAGCAGTACTTC. The chain has TRBV6-1 and TRBJ2-7, with 8 bases that match TRBD1. Germline CDR1 reads MNHNS; CDR2 reads SASEGT. The CDR3 is made up of 15 amino acids. After removal of 6 bases from V and 3 bases from J, the junction contained 10 bases not matched to a gene.